A single sample is the source of the 13 T cell receptor beta chains below, sequenced in a study of T cell changes during pregnancy in multiple sclerosis. Clones were read by immunoSEQ multiplex PCR, and TCRdb kept only the in-frame ones, dropping some. The table lists tens of thousands of clones, more than 75% of them singletons. This sample comprised peripheral blood, obtained in the third trimester of pregnancy. The source of these receptors is a female donor with multiple sclerosis, enrolled in a pregnancy study.

J is TRBJ1-1 and V is TRBV6-5; no reliable D call. Trimming removed 5 bases at V and 10 bases at J, with 14 bases between. This CDR3 has 12 residues. Germline assignment: CDR1 MNHEY and CDR2 SVGAGI. The CDR3 DNA sequence: TGTGCCAGCAGTCCCCCCGGGGTTGCAGCTTTCTTT. As protein: CASSPPGVAAFF.

V gene TRBV2 combines with J gene TRBJ2-5, with 10 nucleotides matching TRBD2. Germline loops: CDR1 SNHLY, CDR2 FYNNEI. This CDR3 has 15 amino acids. V gave up 4 bases and J gave up 4 bases; unmatched junction bases: 6. CDR3 sequence reads: CASSGQRGGRETQYF. The DNA for the CDR3 is TGTGCCAGCAGTGGGCAGCGGGGGGGCCGAGAGACCCAGTACTTC.

This sequence joins TRBV27 and TRBJ2-2, with D maybe TRBD1 (7 bases). V shed 1 base and J shed 4 bases, with 10 bases lying between them. CDR1 MNHEY and CDR2 SMNVEV come from the germline V gene (reference sequence). The CDR3 is 15 residues long. The CDR3 coding sequence is TGTGCCAGCAGTTTATACCAGGGGGGCACCGGGGAGCTGTTTTTT. Protein sequence: CASSLYQGGTGELFF.

The chain uses TRBV7-2 and TRBJ1-1; 7 bases match TRBD1. V was clipped by 4 bases and J by 2 bases; unmatched bases: 7. In germline, CDR1 is SGHTA, CDR2 FQGNSA. The length of the CDR3 is 15 residues. The CDR3 sequence: CASSWSGTVNTEAFF. CDR3 nucleotides: TGTGCCAGCAGCTGGTCCGGGACAGTCAACACTGAAGCTTTCTTT.

V and J are TRBV10-3 and TRBJ1-6, with TRBD1 matching over 9 bases. Trimming at V came to 10 bases and at J to 10 bases, leaving 8 bases not matched to a gene. CDR3 size: 13 residues. Germline CDR1 reads ENHRY; CDR2 reads SYGVKD. In DNA, the CDR3 is TGTGCCACACGGGACAGGGCAGGCTCACCCCTCCACTTT. Protein: CATRDRAGSPLHF.

This chain uses TRBV4-3 with TRBJ1-4; TRBD1 is a possible D gene (5 bases). V was clipped by 0 bases and J by 8 bases, with 22 bases between them. Germline lookup yields CDR1 LGHNA and CDR2 YSLEER. This CDR3 comprises 18 residues. The CDR3 nucleotides read TGCGCCAGCAGCCAAGATTTGCGGGGCGCAGGGCTGGGGGAAAAACTGTTTTTT. Its translation: CASSQDLRGAGLGEKLFF.

The V and J genes are TRBV5-1 and TRBJ1-2; unclear D gene. The CDR3 covers 14 residues. Germline V gene data show CDR1 as SGHRS and CDR2 as YFSETQ. V lost 0 bases to trimming and J lost 5 bases, with 11 bases between them. The CDR3 reads CASSLDAEGYGYTF. For the CDR3, the DNA is TGCGCCAGCAGCTTGGATGCAGAGGGTTATGGCTACACCTTC.

The rearrangement uses TRBV27 and TRBJ1-6, with 11 bases fitting TRBD1. Germline CDR1 is MNHEY and CDR2 is SMNVEV (reference sequence). The J segment lost 9 bases and the V segment lost 6 bases, leaving 7 bases of the junction unmatched. The CDR3 extends over 15 amino acids. The CDR3 here is CASRRTGGASSPLHF. The CDR3 DNA is TGTGCCAGCAGGAGGACAGGGGGCGCGAGTTCACCCCTCCACTTT.

This chain joins TRBV14 and TRBJ2-7; 8 bases map to TRBD1. CDR3 length: 15 amino acids. Germline CDR1 SGHDN, CDR2 FVKESK. With 0 bases clipped from V and 2 bases from J, the junction kept 3 bases outside the gene matches. This chain's CDR3 is CASSQDPGGTYEQYF. DNA for the CDR3: TGTGCCAGCAGCCAAGATCCAGGGGGCACCTACGAGCAGTACTTC.

This chain links TRBV9 with TRBJ2-2, with 7 positions matching TRBD1. V shed 3 bases and J 5 bases; nucleotides not matched to a gene: 7. The CDR3 has 15 amino acids. The germline CDR1 and CDR2 sequences are SGDLS and YYNGEE. The CDR3 nucleotides are TGTGCCAGCAGCGACGACAGGGTACGGACCGGGGAGCTGTTTTTT. It codes for CASSDDRVRTGELFF.

The V call is TRBV25-1, the J call TRBJ1-2; D is unclear. CDR1 and CDR2 from the germline V gene are MGHDK and SYGVNS. The CDR3 is 15 residues long. The V end lost 1 base, the J end lost 7 bases, and 16 bases lay between the germline ends. The CDR3 region has the DNA TGTGCCAGCAGTGAATCCTGGGCCCAATTAGGTGGCTACACCTTC. Encoded protein: CASSESWAQLGGYTF.

The gene calls are TRBV7-2 and TRBJ2-2, with D possibly being TRBD2 (5 bases). V lost 5 bases and J lost 0, with 16 bases in between. The CDR3 runs to 17 residues. Germline CDR1 reads SGHTA; CDR2 reads FQGNSA. The DNA for the CDR3 is TGTGCCAGCAGCCCGTCGGTGGGGAGCGCGAACACCGGGGAGCTGTTTTTT. The encoded protein is CASSPSVGSANTGELFF.

V is TRBV4-3 and J is TRBJ1-2, with D possibly matching TRBD1 (5 bases). The germline CDR1 and CDR2 sequences are LGHNA and YSLEER. Deletions cut 3 bases from V and 11 bases from J, with 19 bases between. The CDR3 runs to 14 residues. CDR3 residues: CASSQGLQAFGYTF. CDR3 bases: TGCGCCAGCAGCCAGGGCTTACAGGCTTTCGGTTACACCTTC.